This record looks at one TCR beta chain sequence and its context. These data come from a study of blood T cells in healthy people across ages. Using a J-beta primer mix together with a sample-barcoded 5' primer, a second PCR was run for roughly 6 to 12 cycles. MiXCR, applied by TCRdb to the 5' RACE reads, yields one record per CDR3 protein. The sample records around 1.1 million distinct CDR3 sequences, under 40% being singletons. The CDR3 is made up of 15 amino acids. V was shortened by 0 bases and J by 0 bases, with 7 bases between the two germline ends. Germline V lookup: CDR1 SGDLS, CDR2 YYNGEE. V gene TRBV9 combines with J gene TRBJ2-1, with D perhaps matching TRBD2 (5 bases). Sequencing was done on a sample of blood. The sequence was collected from a man aged 18 to 35 in good health. This chain's CDR3 is CASSVGEGSYNEQFF. CDR3 bases: TGTGCCAGCAGCGTAGGCGAGGGCTCCTACAATGAGCAGTTCTTC.